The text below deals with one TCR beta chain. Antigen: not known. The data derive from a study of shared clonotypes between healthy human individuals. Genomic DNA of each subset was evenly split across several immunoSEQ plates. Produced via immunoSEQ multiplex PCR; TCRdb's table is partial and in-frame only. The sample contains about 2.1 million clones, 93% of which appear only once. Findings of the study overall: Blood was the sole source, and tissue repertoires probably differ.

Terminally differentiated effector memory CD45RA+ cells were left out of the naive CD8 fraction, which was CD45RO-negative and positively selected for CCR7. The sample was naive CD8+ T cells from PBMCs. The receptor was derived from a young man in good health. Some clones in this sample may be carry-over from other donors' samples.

The CDR3 spells CASCQGRGPYNEQFF. CDR3 DNA: TGTGCCAGCTGCCAAGGCCGGGGCCCCTACAATGAGCAGTTCTTC. This chain joins TRBV7-9 and TRBJ2-1; tentatively, D is TRBD1 or TRBD2 (5 bases each). CDR1 and CDR2 (germline): SEHNR, FQNEAQ (reference sequence). This CDR3 has 15 residues. Trimming removed 8 bases from V and 2 bases from J, with 16 bases in between.